This passage covers 30 T cell receptor beta chains from one sample sequenced in a study of Ad26.COV2.S vaccination and SARS-CoV-2 variants. Using immunoSEQ multiplex PCR, the repertoire was profiled, and TCRdb retains in-frame clones only, with some absent. This table holds some 290,000 clones, about 85% found once. Specified treatment: some 19 received Ad26.COV2.S at low or high dose, single or two shots; about five received placebo; per-sample allocation not given. On day 63 after the first injection, vaccine and placebo recipients gave samples. This material consisted of peripheral blood, taken in a trial of Ad26.COV2.S vaccine versus placebo. All receptors derive from a person between 18 and 65 years old who received the Ad26.COV2.S COVID-19 vaccine or a placebo.

The rearrangement uses TRBV20-1 and TRBJ1-1, with D hard to call. The CDR3 is made up of 11 amino acids. Germline values: CDR1 DFQATT, CDR2 SNEGSKA (reference sequence). Trimming cost V 2 bases and J 8 bases, with 9 bases left between them. The CDR3 nucleotides are TGCAGTGCTAGATCTCAGATCGAAGCTTTCTTT. Translated: CSARSQIEAFF.

J is TRBJ2-3 and V is TRBV7-9; D possibly matches TRBD1 or TRBD2 (5 bases each). The CDR3 consists of 18 residues. Germline V gene lookup returns CDR1 SEHNR and CDR2 FQNEAQ (reference sequence). V lost 6 bases, J lost 4 bases, and 26 bases lay in between. CDR3 region: CASRGLLLGDDWPDTQYF. CDR3 sequence (DNA): TGTGCCAGCAGGGGGCTGCTTTTGGGGGACGATTGGCCAGATACGCAGTATTTT.

This chain links TRBV3-1 (or the pseudogene TRBV3-2) with TRBJ1-2, with a tentative D call TRBD1 (5 bases). This CDR3 is 13 amino acids long. V was trimmed by 4 bases and J by 4 bases, leaving 10 bases between them. Germline CDR1 is LGHDT and CDR2 is YNNKEL (reference sequence). The CDR3 region is CASSPPGRYGYTF. In DNA, the CDR3 is TGTGCCAGCAGCCCTCCGGGACGCTATGGCTACACCTTC.

The table lists this clone with a count of one. This sequence joins TRBV29-1 and TRBJ2-1; 11 nucleotides line up with TRBD2. Germline trimming cut 7 bases from V and 6 bases from J; bases unmatched to any gene: 8. The CDR3 is 14 residues long. Germline V CDR1 and CDR2: SQVTM, ANQGSEA. CDR3 sequence reads: CSAPEGTSGNEQFF. CDR3 bases: TGCAGCGCGCCAGAGGGGACTAGCGGCAATGAGCAGTTCTTC.

This chain uses TRBV7-9 with TRBJ2-5; D tentatively reads TRBD1 or TRBD2 (5 bases each). CDR1 is SEHNR, CDR2 FQNEAQ, per germline (reference sequence). The V gene lost 3 bases and the J gene lost 2 bases, with 10 bases spanning the gap. The CDR3 is 14 residues long. Here the CDR3 DNA reads TGTGCCAGCAGCTTCGAGGGGTCTCAAGAGACCCAGTACTTC. It specifies CASSFEGSQETQYF. The whole variable domain, filled in from reference TRBV7-9 and TRBJ2-5, reads DTGVSQNPRHKITKRGQNVTFRCDPISEHNRLYWYRQTLGQGPEFLTYFQNEAQLEKSRLLSDRFSAERPKGSFSTLEIQRTEQGDSAMYLCASSFEGSQETQYFGPGTRLLVL.

The chain uses TRBV2 and TRBJ1-6; D remains unclear. The CDR3 length is 15 residues. The V end was cut by 4 bases, the J end by 4 bases, with 11 bases between. Germline V gives CDR1 SNHLY, CDR2 FYNNEI. DNA of the CDR3: TGTGCCAGCAGTGGGGAGGTATTGTATAATTCACCCCTCCACTTT. Encoded protein: CASSGEVLYNSPLHF.

The J gene is TRBJ2-5, the V gene TRBV7-2; D perhaps matches TRBD2 (6 bases). CDR3 length: 15 residues. The V end lost 2 bases, the J end lost 1 base, and 11 bases lay between the germline ends. Germline values: CDR1 SGHTA, CDR2 FQGNSA. CDR3 protein: CASSLLGGSQETQYF. In DNA, the CDR3 is TGTGCCAGCAGCTTATTGGGGGGTTCCCAAGAGACCCAGTACTTC.

The V gene is TRBV19, the J gene TRBJ1-5; 10 bases match TRBD1. The V segment lost 6 bases and the J segment 10 bases; nucleotides outside the gene matches: 18. Germline V CDR1 and CDR2: LNHDA, SQIVND (reference sequence). This CDR3 is built from 17 residues. The CDR3 DNA sequence: TGTGCCAGTAGAGGGCCCGGCCGGACAGGGGGTTTAGGACCCCAGCATTTT. Its protein is CASRGPGRTGGLGPQHF.

The chain couples TRBV18 to TRBJ2-3; weak D call: TRBD2 (5 bases). CDR3 length equals 19 residues. V was clipped by 5 bases and J by 0 bases, with 24 bases between them. CDR1 is KGHSH, CDR2 LQKENI, per germline. As DNA, the CDR3 is TGTGCCAGCTCAGGCGGACCCCACGAGGGCTGGTATAGCACAGATACGCAGTATTTT. Amino acid sequence: CASSGGPHEGWYSTDTQYF.

CDR3: CSVVGAPVGTEAFF. The CDR3 DNA is TGCAGCGTTGTTGGGGCACCCGTGGGCACTGAAGCTTTCTTT. The V call is TRBV29-1, the J call TRBJ1-1; the D gene is possibly TRBD1 (5 bases). The CDR3 totals 14 residues. V dropped 4 bases and J dropped 4 bases, with 16 bases sitting between them. The germline gives CDR1 SQVTM, CDR2 ANQGSEA. The full variable domain, rest sourced from reference TRBV29-1 and TRBJ1-1, is SAVISQKPSRDICQRGTSLTIQCQVDSQVTMMFWYRQQPGQSLTLIATANQGSEATYESGFVIDKFPISRPNLTFSTLTVSNMSPEDSSIYLCSVVGAPVGTEAFFGQGTRLTVV.

The chain couples TRBV6-6 to TRBJ2-3, with 9 bases fitting TRBD2. Germline V gene data show CDR1 as MNHNY and CDR2 as SVGAGI (reference sequence). CDR3 length equals 16 residues. Trimming removed 5 bases from V and 2 bases from J; junction bases left unmatched: 8. The DNA for the CDR3 is TGTGCCAGCAGTCCTACTGGCGGGGGGGACACAGATACGCAGTATTTT. Translation: CASSPTGGGDTDTQYF.

V is TRBV7-2 and J is TRBJ2-1, with 11 bases identical to TRBD2. The V gene end was trimmed by 5 bases and the J gene end by 0 bases; junction bases not matched to a gene: 9. Germline CDR1 reads SGHTA; CDR2 reads FQGNSA. This CDR3 is built from 18 residues. CDR3 sequence reads: CASSPRSSGGVSYNEQFF. The CDR3 bases are TGTGCCAGCAGCCCCCGTAGTAGCGGGGGGGTCTCCTACAATGAGCAGTTCTTC.

The gene calls are TRBV28 and TRBJ2-7; TRBD1 is a possible D gene (6 bases). Between the trimmed V and J ends, which lost 5 bases and 4 bases, there was a span of 27 bases. CDR1 and CDR2 (germline): MDHEN, SYDVKM. This CDR3 has 18 residues. As DNA, the CDR3 is TGTGCCAGCAGTACCACTTATAACAGGGCGGGCGACTTATACGAGCAGTACTTC. Protein sequence: CASSTTYNRAGDLYEQYF.

The V call is TRBV28, the J call TRBJ1-4, with 9 nucleotides matching TRBD1. The J segment lost 5 bases and the V segment lost 6 bases, leaving 1 base of the junction unmatched. Germline-derived CDR1 and CDR2 are MDHEN and SYDVKM. This CDR3 region has 13 residues. The CDR3 is CASRGTGNEKLFF. For the CDR3, the DNA is TGTGCCAGCAGAGGGACAGGGAATGAAAAACTGTTTTTT.

The CDR3 nucleotides read TGCAGTGCTAGTGCGAATTTGCAAGCTTTCTTT. Protein sequence: CSASANLQAFF. The rearrangement links TRBV20-1 to TRBJ1-1, with D uncertain. The CDR3 length is 11 residues. V shed 3 bases and J shed 9 bases, with 11 bases lying between them. Germline V CDR1 and CDR2: DFQATT, SNEGSKA (reference sequence).

This chain joins TRBV7-6 and TRBJ2-5; D tentatively reads TRBD1 or TRBD2 (7 bases each). Germline lookup yields CDR1 SGHVS and CDR2 FNYEAQ. This CDR3 region has 17 residues. Trimming removed 4 bases from V and 6 bases from J, with 24 bases in between. This CDR3 reads CASSYGGRGGPKQTQYF. The CDR3 coding sequence is TGTGCCAGCAGCTACGGGGGCAGGGGGGGCCCTAAACAGACCCAGTACTTC.

J is TRBJ2-1 and V is TRBV2, with D unresolved. Germline V gene lookup returns CDR1 SNHLY and CDR2 FYNNEI. CDR3 size: 14 residues. V was clipped by 8 bases and J by 0 bases, with 11 bases between them. The DNA of the CDR3 is TGTGCCAGCGAAGGCCTTAGCTCCTACAATGAGCAGTTCTTC. This codes for CASEGLSSYNEQFF.

The chain employs TRBV5-4 and TRBJ1-2, with D possibly matching TRBD1 (5 bases). CDR1 is SGHNT, CDR2 YYREEE, per germline (reference sequence). The length of the CDR3 is 16 residues. V was trimmed by 4 bases and J by 4 bases, leaving 20 bases between them. The CDR3 region is CASSPRAGIGGYGYTF. The CDR3 DNA reads as TGTGCCAGCAGCCCACGTGCAGGGATCGGCGGCTATGGCTACACCTTC.

This sequence joins TRBV4-2 and TRBJ2-5, with TRBD2 matching 11 bases. Germline CDR1 reads LGHNA; CDR2 reads YNFKEQ. V lost 1 base, J lost 4 bases, and 2 bases stayed unmatched. This CDR3 is 15 amino acids long. The CDR3 loop is CASSQALAGVETQYF. CDR3 nucleotide sequence: TGTGCCAGCAGCCAAGCACTAGCGGGGGTAGAGACCCAGTACTTC.

The chain has TRBV15 and TRBJ2-3, with 7 bases aligning to TRBD2. The junction had 8 bases not matched to a gene; V was cut back by 3 bases and J by 5 bases. Per the germline V gene, CDR1 is LNHNV and CDR2 is YYDKDF (reference sequence). The CDR3 length is 15 residues. CDR3 sequence reads: CATSRFGGGEDTQYF. The CDR3 bases are TGTGCCACCAGCAGGTTTGGCGGGGGAGAAGATACGCAGTATTTT.

This clone appeared once. This chain links TRBV7-9 with TRBJ2-3; no clear D. CDR3 size: 14 residues. CDR1 is SEHNR and CDR2 is FQNEAQ in the germline V gene (reference sequence). V was cut by 8 bases and J by 1 base, with 13 bases left in between. The CDR3 sequence: CASGWGSRTDTQYF. The CDR3 DNA follows: TGTGCCAGCGGGTGGGGATCGCGCACAGATACGCAGTATTTT.

The rearrangement uses TRBV12-3 or TRBV12-4 and TRBJ2-7; possibly TRBD1 for D (6 bases). This CDR3 comprises 11 residues. V was clipped by 5 bases and J by 6 bases, with 8 bases between them. The CDR3 is CASSTGTEQYF. In nucleotides, the CDR3 is TGTGCCAGCAGTACAGGGACCGAGCAGTACTTC.

This clone was detected once. CDR3 bases: TGTGCCAGCAGCCTGCCTCTCGGATGGGGGGGCACTGAAGCTTTCTTT. Translating gives CASSLPLGWGGTEAFF. The chain uses TRBV7-2 and TRBJ1-1; weak D call: TRBD1 (5 bases). Germline V gene sequence: CDR1 SGHTA, CDR2 FQGNSA. Trimming shortened V by 5 bases and J by 4 bases, and 20 bases separated the two germline ends. The CDR3 extends over 16 amino acids.

The chain's CDR3 is CASRTGGGYEQYF. CDR3 coding DNA: TGTGCCAGCAGAACAGGGGGCGGCTACGAGCAGTACTTC. The J gene is TRBJ2-7, the V gene TRBV12-3 or TRBV12-4, with 9 bases matching TRBD1. V gave up 6 bases and J gave up 3 bases; unmatched junction bases: 3. CDR3 size: 13 residues.

The chain is built from TRBV2 and TRBJ1-1; D unclear. CDR3 length: 15 residues. V gave up 4 bases and J gave up 5 bases, with 17 bases separating them. Germline CDR1 and CDR2: SNHLY and FYNNEI. The CDR3 loop is CASSVIRIMGTEAFF. CDR3 DNA: TGTGCCAGCAGTGTCATTCGAATTATGGGGACTGAAGCTTTCTTT.

This chain connects TRBV3-1 (or the pseudogene TRBV3-2) to TRBJ1-2, with TRBD1 identical over 8 bases. V lost 4 bases to trimming and J lost 4 bases; unmatched junction nucleotides: 14. This CDR3 comprises 17 residues. Germline CDR1 and CDR2: LGHDT and YNNKEL (reference sequence). The CDR3 reads CASSLGAGTGRLYGYTF. For the CDR3, the DNA is TGTGCCAGCAGCCTCGGTGCGGGGACAGGCCGTCTCTATGGCTACACCTTC.

This chain joins TRBV5-4 and TRBJ1-1; 7 bases fit TRBD1. This CDR3 has 11 amino acids. Trimming removed 4 bases from V and 8 bases from J; junction bases left unmatched: 2. Germline CDR1 SGHNT, CDR2 YYREEE (reference sequence). The CDR3 spells CASSQGEEAFF. CDR3 coding DNA: TGTGCCAGCAGCCAGGGGGAGGAAGCTTTCTTT. The variable domain in full, completed from reference TRBV5-4 and TRBJ1-1, reads ETGVTQSPTHLIKTRGQQVTLRCSSQSGHNTVSWYQQALGQGPQFIFQYYREEENGRGNFPPRFSGLQFPNYSSELNVNALELDDSALYLCASSQGEEAFFGQGTRLTVV.

The gene calls are TRBV7-9 and TRBJ1-2; the D gene is possibly TRBD1 (5 bases). CDR3 size: 12 residues. Trimming took 6 bases from V and 3 from J, leaving 8 bases between them. The V gene's germline CDR1 is SEHNR and CDR2 FQNEAQ (reference sequence). The CDR3: CASRRGDYGYTF. CDR3 in DNA: TGTGCCAGCAGACGGGGGGACTATGGCTACACCTTC.

This sequence joins TRBV7-2 and TRBJ2-3, with 15 bases identical to TRBD2. J lost 0 bases, V lost 2 bases, and 6 bases had no gene match. Germline CDR1 is SGHTA and CDR2 is FQGNSA. The CDR3 has 19 amino acids. The CDR3 DNA reads as TGTGCCAGCAGCTTACGAGGGACTAGCGGGGGGCGAAGCACAGATACGCAGTATTTT. It codes for CASSLRGTSGGRSTDTQYF.

The chain employs TRBV29-1 and TRBJ1-2; no clear D gene. V was pared by 7 bases and J by 5 bases, with 20 bases between. The CDR3 length is 14 residues. The germline V gene has CDR1 SQVTM and CDR2 ANQGSEA. CDR3 sequence reads: CSATSDGRGYGYTF. Here the CDR3 DNA reads TGCAGCGCCACAAGTGACGGGAGAGGGTATGGCTACACCTTC.